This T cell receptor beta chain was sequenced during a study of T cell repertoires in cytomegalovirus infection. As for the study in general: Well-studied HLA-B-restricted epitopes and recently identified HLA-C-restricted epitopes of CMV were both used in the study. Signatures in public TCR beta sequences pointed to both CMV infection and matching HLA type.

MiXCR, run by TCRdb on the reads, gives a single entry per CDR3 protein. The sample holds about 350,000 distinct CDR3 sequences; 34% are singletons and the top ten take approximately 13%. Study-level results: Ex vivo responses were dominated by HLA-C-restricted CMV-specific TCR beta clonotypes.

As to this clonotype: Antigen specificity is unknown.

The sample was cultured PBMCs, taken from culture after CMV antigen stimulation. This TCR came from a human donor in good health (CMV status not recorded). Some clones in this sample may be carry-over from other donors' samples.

The CDR3 is CSARDLDIAGEWRGTDTQYF. The CDR3 DNA reads as TGCAGTGCTAGAGATCTCGACATAGCGGGAGAGTGGAGGGGCACAGATACGCAGTATTTT. This chain uses TRBV20-1 with TRBJ2-3, with TRBD2 matching 9 bases. Germline lookup yields CDR1 DFQATT and CDR2 SNEGSKA (reference sequence). The CDR3 loop spans 20 amino acids. V dropped 0 bases and J dropped 1; count of bases not matched to a gene: 17.